This T cell receptor (beta chain) came from a study of blood T cell repertoires in COVID-19. As for the study in general: From the United States, Italy and Spain came samples of acute and convalescent COVID-19.

V lost 4 bases, J lost 4 bases, and 16 bases stayed unmatched. Per germline, CDR1 SGDLS and CDR2 YYNGEE. The CDR3 loop spans 18 amino acids. In the original workflow: Amplification of reference gene primers was used by the study to estimate nucleated cell counts. Method: immunoSEQ multiplex PCR; TCRdb's copy keeps in-frame clones and lacks some. V, J and clone size derive from that table, while D and trimming were established from the DNA sequence. The sample has 400,000 to 550,000 clones, 85% to 90% seen once. The chain combines TRBV9 with TRBJ1-2; 10 bases are shared with TRBD1. Sequencing was performed on peripheral blood. The sequence was obtained from a young woman with acute or convalescent COVID-19. CDR3 in amino acids: CASSPRDPTGGAGYGYTF. The DNA for the CDR3 is TGTGCCAGCAGCCCGAGAGATCCGACAGGGGGCGCCGGCTATGGCTACACCTTC. Looking up the rest from reference TRBV9 and TRBJ1-2 gives the full variable domain: DSGVTQTPKHLITATGQRVTLRCSPRSGDLSVYWYQQSLDQGLQFLIQYYNGEERAKGNILERFSAQQFPDLHSELNLSSLELGDSALYFCASSPRDPTGGAGYGYTFGSGTRLTVV.